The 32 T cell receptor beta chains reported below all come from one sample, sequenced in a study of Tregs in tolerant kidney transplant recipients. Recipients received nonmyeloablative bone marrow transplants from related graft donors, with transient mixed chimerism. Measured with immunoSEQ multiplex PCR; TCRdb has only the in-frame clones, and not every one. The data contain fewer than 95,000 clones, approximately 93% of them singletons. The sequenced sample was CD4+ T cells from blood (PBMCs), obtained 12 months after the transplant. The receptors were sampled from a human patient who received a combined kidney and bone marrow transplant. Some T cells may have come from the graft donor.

The CDR3 DNA is TGTGCCAGCAGCTGGCTAGCCTATAGCACAGATACGCAGTATTTT. Protein: CASSWLAYSTDTQYF. The V gene is TRBV7-2, the J gene TRBJ2-3; D is perhaps TRBD2 (5 bases). CDR1 and CDR2 from the germline V gene are SGHTA and FQGNSA. This CDR3 comprises 15 residues. The V and J ends lost 4 bases and 0 bases respectively, with 11 bases between them.

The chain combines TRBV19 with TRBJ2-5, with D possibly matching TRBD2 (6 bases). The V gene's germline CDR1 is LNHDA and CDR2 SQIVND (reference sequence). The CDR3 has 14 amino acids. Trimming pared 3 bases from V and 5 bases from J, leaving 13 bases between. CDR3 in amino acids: CASSMLASVETQYF. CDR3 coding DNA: TGTGCCAGTAGTATGCTGGCTAGCGTTGAGACCCAGTACTTC.

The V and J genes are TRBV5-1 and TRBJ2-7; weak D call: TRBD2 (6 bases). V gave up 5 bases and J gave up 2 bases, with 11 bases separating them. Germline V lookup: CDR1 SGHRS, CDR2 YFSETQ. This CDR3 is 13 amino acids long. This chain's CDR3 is CASRGGTAYEQYF. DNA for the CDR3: TGCGCCAGCAGAGGAGGGACTGCCTACGAGCAGTACTTC. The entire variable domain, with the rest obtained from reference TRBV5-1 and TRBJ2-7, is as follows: KAGVTQTPRYLIKTRGQQVTLSCSPISGHRSVSWYQQTPGQGLQFLFEYFSETQRNKGNFPGRFSGRQFSNSRSEMNVSTLELGDSALYLCASRGGTAYEQYFGPGTRLTVT.

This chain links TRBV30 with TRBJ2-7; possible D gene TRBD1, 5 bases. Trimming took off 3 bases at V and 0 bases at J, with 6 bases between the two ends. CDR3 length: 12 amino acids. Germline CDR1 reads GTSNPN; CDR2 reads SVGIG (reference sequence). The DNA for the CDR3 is TGTGCCTGGAGCGACAGCTCCTACGAGCAGTACTTC. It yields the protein CAWSDSSYEQYF.

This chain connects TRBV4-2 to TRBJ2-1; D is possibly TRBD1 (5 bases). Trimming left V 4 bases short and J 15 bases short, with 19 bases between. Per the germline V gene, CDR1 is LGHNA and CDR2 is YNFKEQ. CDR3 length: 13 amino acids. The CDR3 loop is CASSPPQQARRFF. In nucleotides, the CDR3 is TGTGCCAGCAGCCCCCCCCAACAGGCACGGCGGTTCTTC.

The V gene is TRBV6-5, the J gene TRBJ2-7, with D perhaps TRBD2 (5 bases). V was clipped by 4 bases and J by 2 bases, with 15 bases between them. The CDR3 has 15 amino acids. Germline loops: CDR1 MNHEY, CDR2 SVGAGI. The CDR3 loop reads CASSFRGGQTYEQYF. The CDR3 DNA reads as TGTGCCAGCAGTTTTCGGGGTGGGCAGACCTACGAGCAGTACTTC.

CDR3 sequence (DNA): TGTGCCAGCAGTTCGCGGGAGGACTATGGCTACACCTTC. Translated, it gives CASSSREDYGYTF. This chain connects TRBV6-6 to TRBJ1-2, with D unclear. Per the germline V gene, CDR1 is MNHNY and CDR2 is SVGAGI (reference sequence). The ends were cut back, 4 bases at V and 3 bases at J, with 9 bases in the middle. The CDR3 length is 13 residues.

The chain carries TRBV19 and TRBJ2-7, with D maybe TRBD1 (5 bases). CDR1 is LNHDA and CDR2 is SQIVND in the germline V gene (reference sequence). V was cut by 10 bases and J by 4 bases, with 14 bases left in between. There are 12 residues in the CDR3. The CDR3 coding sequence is TGTGCCACAACAGGCCGTCGGTACGAGCAGTACTTC. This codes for CATTGRRYEQYF.

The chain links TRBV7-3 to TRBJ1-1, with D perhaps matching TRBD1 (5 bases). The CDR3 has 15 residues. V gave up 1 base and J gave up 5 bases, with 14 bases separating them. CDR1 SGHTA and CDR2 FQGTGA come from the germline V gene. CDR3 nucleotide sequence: TGTGCCAGCAGCTTAATCGCAGGGCTGAGTACTGAAGCTTTCTTT. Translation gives CASSLIAGLSTEAFF.

The CDR3 nucleotides are TGTGCCACCAGCAGACATCGCGGCGTAGTTGGGAATCAGCCCCAGCATTTT. Amino acids: CATSRHRGVVGNQPQHF. This rearrangement joins TRBV15 to TRBJ1-5; D unclear. V was shortened by 2 bases and J by 4 bases, with 18 bases between the two germline ends. From germline, CDR1 is LNHNV and CDR2 YYDKDF (reference sequence). The length of the CDR3 is 17 residues. The complete variable domain, with remaining parts taken from reference TRBV15 and TRBJ1-5, reads DAMVIQNPRYQVTQFGKPVTLSCSQTLNHNVMYWYQQKSSQAPKLLFHYYDKDFNNEADTPDNFQSRRPNTSFCFLDIRSPGLGDTAMYLCATSRHRGVVGNQPQHFGDGTRLSIL.

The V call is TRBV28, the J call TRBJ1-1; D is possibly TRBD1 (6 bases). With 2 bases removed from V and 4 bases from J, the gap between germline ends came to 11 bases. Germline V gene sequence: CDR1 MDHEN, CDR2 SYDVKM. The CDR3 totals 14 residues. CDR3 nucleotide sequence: TGTGCCAGCAGTTTAATCCCCAGGGGCACTGAAGCTTTCTTT. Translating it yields CASSLIPRGTEAFF.

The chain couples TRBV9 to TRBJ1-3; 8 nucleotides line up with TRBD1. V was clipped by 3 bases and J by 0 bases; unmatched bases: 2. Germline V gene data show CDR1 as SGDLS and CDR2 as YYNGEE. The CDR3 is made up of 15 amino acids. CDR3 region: CASSDRGYSGNTIYF. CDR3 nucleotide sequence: TGTGCCAGCAGCGACAGGGGGTACTCTGGAAACACCATATATTTT.

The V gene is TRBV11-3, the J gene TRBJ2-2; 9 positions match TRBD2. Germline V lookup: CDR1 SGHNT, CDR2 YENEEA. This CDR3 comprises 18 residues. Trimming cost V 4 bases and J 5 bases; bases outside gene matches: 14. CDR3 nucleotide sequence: TGTGCCAGCAGCTCCGCCCCTGGGGGTAGCGGGAGAACCGGGGAGCTGTTTTTT. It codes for CASSSAPGGSGRTGELFF.

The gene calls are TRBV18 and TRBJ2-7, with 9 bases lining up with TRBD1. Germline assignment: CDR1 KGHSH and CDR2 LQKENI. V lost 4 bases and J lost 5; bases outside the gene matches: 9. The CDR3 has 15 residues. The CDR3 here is CASSRSGTGSHEQYF. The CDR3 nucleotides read TGTGCCAGCTCACGCTCCGGGACAGGGTCCCACGAGCAGTACTTC.

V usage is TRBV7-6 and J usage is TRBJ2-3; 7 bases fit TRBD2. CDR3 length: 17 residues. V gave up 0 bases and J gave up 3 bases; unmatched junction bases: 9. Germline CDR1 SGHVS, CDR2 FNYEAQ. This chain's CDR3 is CASSLALRGRGTDTQYF. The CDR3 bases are TGTGCCAGCAGCTTAGCCCTGCGAGGGAGGGGTACAGATACGCAGTATTTT.

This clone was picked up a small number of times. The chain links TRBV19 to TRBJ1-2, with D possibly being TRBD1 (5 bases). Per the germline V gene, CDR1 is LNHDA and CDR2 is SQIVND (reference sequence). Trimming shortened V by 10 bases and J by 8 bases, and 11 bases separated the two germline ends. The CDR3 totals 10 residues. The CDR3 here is CATRDRGYTF. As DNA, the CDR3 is TGTGCCACCAGAGACAGAGGCTACACCTTC.

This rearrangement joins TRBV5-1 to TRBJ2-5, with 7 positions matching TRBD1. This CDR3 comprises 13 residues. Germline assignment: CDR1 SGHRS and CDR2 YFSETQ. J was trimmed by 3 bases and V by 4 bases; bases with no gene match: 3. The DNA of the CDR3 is TGCGCCAGCAGCAGTGGACAGGAAGAGACCCAGTACTTC. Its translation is CASSSGQEETQYF.

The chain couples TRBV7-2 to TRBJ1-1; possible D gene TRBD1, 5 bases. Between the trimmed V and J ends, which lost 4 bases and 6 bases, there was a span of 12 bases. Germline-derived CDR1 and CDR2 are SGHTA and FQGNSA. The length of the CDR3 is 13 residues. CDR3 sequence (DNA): TGTGCCAGCAGCTACCAGACAGAGTCTGAAGCTTTCTTT. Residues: CASSYQTESEAFF.

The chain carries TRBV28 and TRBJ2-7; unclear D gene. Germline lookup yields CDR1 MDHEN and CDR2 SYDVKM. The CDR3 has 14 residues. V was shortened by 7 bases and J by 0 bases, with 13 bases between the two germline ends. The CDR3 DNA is TGTGCCAGCACGACTGCCCTAAACTCCTACGAGCAGTACTTC. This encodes CASTTALNSYEQYF. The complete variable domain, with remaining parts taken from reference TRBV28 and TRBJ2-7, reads DVKVTQSSRYLVKRTGEKVFLECVQDMDHENMFWYRQDPGLGLRLIYFSYDVKMKEKGDIPEGYSVSREKKERFSLILESASTNQTSMYLCASTTALNSYEQYFGPGTRLTVT.

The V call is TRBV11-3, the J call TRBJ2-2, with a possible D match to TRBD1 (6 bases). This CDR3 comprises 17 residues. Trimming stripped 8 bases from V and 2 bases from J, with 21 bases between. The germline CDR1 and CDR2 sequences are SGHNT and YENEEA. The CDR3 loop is CASYDLTGQLNTGELFF. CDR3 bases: TGTGCCAGCTACGACCTTACTGGACAGTTAAACACCGGGGAGCTGTTTTTT.

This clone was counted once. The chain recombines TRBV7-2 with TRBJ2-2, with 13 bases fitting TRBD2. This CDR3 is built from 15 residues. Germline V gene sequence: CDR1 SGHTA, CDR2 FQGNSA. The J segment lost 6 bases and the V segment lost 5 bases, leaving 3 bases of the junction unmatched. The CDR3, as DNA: TGTGCCAGCAGCCTACTAGCGGGAGGGTCCGGGGAGCTGTTTTTT. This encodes CASSLLAGGSGELFF.

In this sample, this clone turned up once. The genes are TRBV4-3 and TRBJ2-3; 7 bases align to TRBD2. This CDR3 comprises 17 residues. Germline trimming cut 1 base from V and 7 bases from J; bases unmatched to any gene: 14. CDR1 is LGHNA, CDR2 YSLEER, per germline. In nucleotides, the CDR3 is TGCGCCAGCAGCCAAGCGCCAGCGGGGAGGCCCATAAATACGCAGTATTTT. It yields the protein CASSQAPAGRPINTQYF.

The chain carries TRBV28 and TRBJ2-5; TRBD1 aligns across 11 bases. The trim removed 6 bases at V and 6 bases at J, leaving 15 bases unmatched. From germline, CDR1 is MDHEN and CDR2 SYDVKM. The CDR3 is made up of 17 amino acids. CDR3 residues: CASSRTSPGQGAQTQYF. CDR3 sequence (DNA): TGTGCCAGCAGCCGTACTTCGCCCGGACAGGGGGCTCAGACCCAGTACTTC.

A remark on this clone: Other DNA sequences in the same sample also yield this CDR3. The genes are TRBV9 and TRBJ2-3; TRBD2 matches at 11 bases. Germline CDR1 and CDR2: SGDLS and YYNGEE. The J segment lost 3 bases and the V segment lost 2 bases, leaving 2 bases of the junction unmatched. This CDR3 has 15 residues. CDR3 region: CASSVGTSGTDTQYF. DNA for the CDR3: TGTGCCAGCAGCGTCGGGACTAGCGGTACAGATACGCAGTATTTT.

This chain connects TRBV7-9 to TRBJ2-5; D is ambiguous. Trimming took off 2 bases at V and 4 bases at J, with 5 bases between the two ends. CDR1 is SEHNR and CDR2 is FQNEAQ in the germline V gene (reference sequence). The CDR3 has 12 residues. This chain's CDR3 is CASSLLLETQYF. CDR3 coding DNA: TGTGCCAGCAGCTTACTCTTAGAGACCCAGTACTTC.

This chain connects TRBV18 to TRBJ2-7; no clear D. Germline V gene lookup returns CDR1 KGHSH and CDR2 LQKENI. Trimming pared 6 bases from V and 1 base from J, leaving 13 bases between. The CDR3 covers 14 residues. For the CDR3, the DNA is TGTGCCAGCTCTCCGGGTTACCAGTCCTACGAGCAGTACTTC. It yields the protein CASSPGYQSYEQYF.

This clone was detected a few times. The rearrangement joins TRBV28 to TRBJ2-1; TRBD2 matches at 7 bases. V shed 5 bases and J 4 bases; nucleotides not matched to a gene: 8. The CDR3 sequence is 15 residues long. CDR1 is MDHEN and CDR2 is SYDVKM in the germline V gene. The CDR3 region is CASSGLAELYNEQFF. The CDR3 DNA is TGTGCCAGCAGTGGCCTAGCGGAACTTTACAATGAGCAGTTCTTC.

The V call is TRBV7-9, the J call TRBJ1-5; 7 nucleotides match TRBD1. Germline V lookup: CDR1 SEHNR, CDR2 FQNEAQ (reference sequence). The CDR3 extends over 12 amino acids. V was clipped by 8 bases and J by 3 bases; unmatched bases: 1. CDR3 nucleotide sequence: TGTGCCAGCGGGACAGACAATCAGCCCCAGCATTTT. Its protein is CASGTDNQPQHF. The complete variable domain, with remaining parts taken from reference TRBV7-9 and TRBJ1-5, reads DTGVSQNPRHKITKRGQNVTFRCDPISEHNRLYWYRQTLGQGPEFLTYFQNEAQLEKSRLLSDRFSAERPKGSFSTLEIQRTEQGDSAMYLCASGTDNQPQHFGDGTRLSIL.

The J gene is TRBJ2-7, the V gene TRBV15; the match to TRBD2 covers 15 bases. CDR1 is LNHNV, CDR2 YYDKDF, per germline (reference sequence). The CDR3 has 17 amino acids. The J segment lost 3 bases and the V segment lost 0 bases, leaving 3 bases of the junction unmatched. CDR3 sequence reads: CATSREGLAGGSYEQYF. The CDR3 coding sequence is TGTGCCACCAGCAGAGAAGGACTAGCGGGAGGGAGCTACGAGCAGTACTTC.

The CDR3, as DNA: TGTGCCAGCAGCTTAGATGCAGGCGCTGAAGCTTTCTTT. It is translated as CASSLDAGAEAFF. V and J are TRBV11-2 and TRBJ1-1; D remains unclear. The CDR3 spans 13 residues. The germline V gene has CDR1 SGHAT and CDR2 FQNNGV. V was pared by 0 bases and J by 6 bases, with 8 bases between.

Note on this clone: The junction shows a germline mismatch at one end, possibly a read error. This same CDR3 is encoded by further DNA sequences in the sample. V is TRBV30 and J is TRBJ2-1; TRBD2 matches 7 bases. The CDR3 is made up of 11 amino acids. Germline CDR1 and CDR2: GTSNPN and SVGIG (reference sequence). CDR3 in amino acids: CAWGGYNEQFF. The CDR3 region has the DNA TGCGCCTGGGGGGGGTACAATGAGCAGTTCTTC.

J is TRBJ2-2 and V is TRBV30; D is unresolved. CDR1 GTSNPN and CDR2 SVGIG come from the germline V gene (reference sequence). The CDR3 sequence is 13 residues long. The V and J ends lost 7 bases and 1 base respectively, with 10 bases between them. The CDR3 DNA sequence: TGTGCCTTCGCCCTAGGGAACACCGGGGAGCTGTTTTTT. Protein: CAFALGNTGELFF.